This T cell receptor beta chain was sequenced during a study of cytotoxic CD8 clonotypes in ibrutinib-treated CLL. Background on the study: Researchers reported about a dozen relapsed/refractory and fewer than 16 treatment-naive patients, 17 to 18 of them IGHV unmutated. Response samples were taken after a median of around twelve months on treatment, range 6 to 36.

Some clones are missing from TCRdb's copy, which holds only in-frame ones; the method was immunoSEQ multiplex PCR. The sample has under 200,000 clones, roughly 80% seen once. V gave up 3 bases and J gave up 3 bases, with 18 bases separating them. The germline V gene encodes CDR1 KGHSH and CDR2 LQKENI. The CDR3 consists of 16 residues. Study results and limitations: Clonality grew at ibrutinib response; at progression, it decreased back toward baseline.

About this clone: The antigen remains undetermined.

The genes are TRBV18 and TRBJ2-7; a possible D gene is TRBD1 (5 bases). The sequenced sample was PBMCs, obtained after 24 months of ibrutinib treatment. This TCR was recovered from a human donor with chronic lymphocytic leukemia. CDR3 sequence reads: CASSPRSGSFIYEQYF. CDR3 nucleotides: TGTGCCAGCTCACCTAGGTCAGGGTCCTTTATCTACGAGCAGTACTTC.